Listed here is a single TCR beta chain. The antigen is unknown. Sample-barcoded 5' priming and a J-beta primer mix drove a second PCR of roughly 6 to 12 cycles. In TCRdb, the 5' RACE reads were re-called with MiXCR into one record per CDR3 protein. This table holds some 850,000 distinct CDR3 sequences, roughly 24% found once. The entry originates in a study of blood T cells in healthy people across ages. Individuals who donated were healthy Caucasians from Russia aged about 6 to 100. General study points: Fewer expanded clones and more diversity marked long-lived versus aged donors. Diversity was estimated from one million T cells, and these estimates were considered underestimates.

V lost 6 bases to trimming and J lost 8 bases, with 11 bases between them. The V gene's germline CDR1 is SNHLY and CDR2 FYNNEI. CDR3 length: 12 amino acids. These records were also assigned to another study, of T cells of mothers and their children.

The source is a boy younger than 18 in good health. The J gene is TRBJ2-1, the V gene TRBV2; D gene uncertain. Sequenced: blood. This CDR3 reads CASSPTEHEQFF. The CDR3 DNA is TGTGCCAGCAGCCCGACTGAGCATGAGCAGTTCTTC.